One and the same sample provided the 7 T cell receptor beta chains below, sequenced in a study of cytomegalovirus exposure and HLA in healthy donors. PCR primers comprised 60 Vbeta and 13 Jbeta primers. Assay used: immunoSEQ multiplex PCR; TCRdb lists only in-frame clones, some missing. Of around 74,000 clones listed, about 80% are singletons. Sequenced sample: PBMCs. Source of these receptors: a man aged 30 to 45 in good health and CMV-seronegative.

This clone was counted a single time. The CDR3 spells CASAFTAEAFF. As DNA, the CDR3 is TGTGCTAGTGCTTTCACGGCTGAAGCTTTCTTT. J is TRBJ1-1 and V is TRBV12-5; D is unclear. Per the germline V gene, CDR1 is LGHNT and CDR2 is FRNRAP. This CDR3 contains 11 residues. Deletions cut 7 bases from V and 6 bases from J, with 9 bases between.

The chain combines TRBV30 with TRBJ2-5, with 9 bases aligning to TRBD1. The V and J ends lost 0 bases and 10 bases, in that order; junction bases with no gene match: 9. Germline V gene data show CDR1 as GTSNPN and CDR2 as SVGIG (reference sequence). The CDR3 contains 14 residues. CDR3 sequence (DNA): TGTGCCTGGAGTGTTAACAGACAGGGGGGGGTCCAGTACTTC. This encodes CAWSVNRQGGVQYF.

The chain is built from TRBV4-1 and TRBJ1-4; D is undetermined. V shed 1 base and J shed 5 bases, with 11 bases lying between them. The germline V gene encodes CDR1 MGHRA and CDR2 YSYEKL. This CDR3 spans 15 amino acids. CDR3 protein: CASSQGNPGNEKLFF. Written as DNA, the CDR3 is TGCGCCAGCAGCCAAGGGAATCCGGGGAATGAAAAACTGTTTTTT.

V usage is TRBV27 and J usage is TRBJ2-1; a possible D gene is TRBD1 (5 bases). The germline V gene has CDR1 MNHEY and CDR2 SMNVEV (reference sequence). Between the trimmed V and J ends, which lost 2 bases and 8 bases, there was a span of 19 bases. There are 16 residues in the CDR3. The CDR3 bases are TGTGCCAGCAGTTTAATAGGGGCACGTCGGCCCCATGAGCAGTTCTTC. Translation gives CASSLIGARRPHEQFF.

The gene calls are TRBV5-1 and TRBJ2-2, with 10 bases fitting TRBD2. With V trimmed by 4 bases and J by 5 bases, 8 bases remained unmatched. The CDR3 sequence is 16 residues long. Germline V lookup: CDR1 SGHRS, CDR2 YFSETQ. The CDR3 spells CASSPNLAGGTGELFF. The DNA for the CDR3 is TGCGCCAGCAGCCCCAATTTAGCGGGAGGTACCGGGGAGCTGTTTTTT.

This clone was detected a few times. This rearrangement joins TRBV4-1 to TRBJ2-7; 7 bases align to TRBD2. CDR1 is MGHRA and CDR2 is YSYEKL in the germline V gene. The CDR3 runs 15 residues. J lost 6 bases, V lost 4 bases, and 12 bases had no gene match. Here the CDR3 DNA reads TGCGCCAGCAGCCCGAGCTTTAGGAGGGAGGGCGAGCAGTACTTC. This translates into CASSPSFRREGEQYF.

CDR3 coding DNA: TGTGCCAGCAGCGAGAGCTGGGGACGGGGGAATTCACCCCTCCACTTT. It codes for CASSESWGRGNSPLHF. The genes are TRBV9 and TRBJ1-6; D is possibly TRBD1 (5 bases). In germline, CDR1 is SGDLS, CDR2 YYNGEE. The CDR3 has 16 amino acids. The ends were cut back, 3 bases at V and 7 bases at J, with 17 bases in the middle.